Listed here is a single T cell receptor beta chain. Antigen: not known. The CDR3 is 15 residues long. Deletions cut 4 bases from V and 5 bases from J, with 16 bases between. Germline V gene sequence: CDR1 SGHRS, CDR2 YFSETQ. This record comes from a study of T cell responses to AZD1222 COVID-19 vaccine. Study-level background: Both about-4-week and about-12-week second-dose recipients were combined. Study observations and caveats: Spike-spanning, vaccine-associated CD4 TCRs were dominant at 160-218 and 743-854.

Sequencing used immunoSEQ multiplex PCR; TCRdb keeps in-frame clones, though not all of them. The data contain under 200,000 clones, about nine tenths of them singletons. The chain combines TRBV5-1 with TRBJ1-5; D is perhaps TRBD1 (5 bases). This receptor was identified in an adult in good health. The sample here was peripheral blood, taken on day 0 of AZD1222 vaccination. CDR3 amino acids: CASSLTPGSHQPQHF. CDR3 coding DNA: TGCGCCAGCAGCCTTACTCCAGGGAGCCATCAGCCCCAGCATTTT.